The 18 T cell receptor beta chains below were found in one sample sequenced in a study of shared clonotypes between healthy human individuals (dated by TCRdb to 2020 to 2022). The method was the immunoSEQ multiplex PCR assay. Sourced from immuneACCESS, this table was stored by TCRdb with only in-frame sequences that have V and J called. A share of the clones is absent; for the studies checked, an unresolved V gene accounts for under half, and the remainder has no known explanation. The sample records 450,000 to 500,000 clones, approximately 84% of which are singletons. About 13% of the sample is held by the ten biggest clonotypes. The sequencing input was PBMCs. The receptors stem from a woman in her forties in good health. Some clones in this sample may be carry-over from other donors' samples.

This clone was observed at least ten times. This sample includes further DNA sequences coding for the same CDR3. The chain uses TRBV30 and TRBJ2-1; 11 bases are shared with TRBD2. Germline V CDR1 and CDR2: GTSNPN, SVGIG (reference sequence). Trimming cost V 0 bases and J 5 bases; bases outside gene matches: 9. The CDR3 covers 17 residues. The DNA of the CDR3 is TGTGCCTGGAGTGTTTCCCCGGGGGGACTAGCGGACAATGAGCAGTTCTTC. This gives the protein CAWSVSPGGLADNEQFF.

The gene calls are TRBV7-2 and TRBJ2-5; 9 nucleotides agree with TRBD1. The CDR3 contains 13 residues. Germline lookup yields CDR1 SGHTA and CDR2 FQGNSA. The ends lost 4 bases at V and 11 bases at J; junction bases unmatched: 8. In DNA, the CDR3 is TGTGCCAGCAGCTCCAACAGGGGGCTTGAGCAGTACTTC. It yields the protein CASSSNRGLEQYF.

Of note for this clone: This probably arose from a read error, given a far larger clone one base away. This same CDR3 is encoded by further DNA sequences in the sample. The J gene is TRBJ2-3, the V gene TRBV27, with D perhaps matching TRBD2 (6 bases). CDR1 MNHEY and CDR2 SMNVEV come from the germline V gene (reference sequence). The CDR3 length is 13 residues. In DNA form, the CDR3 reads TGTGCCAGTAGCGGTCTGGTGGCGGATACGCAGTACTTT. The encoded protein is CASSGLVADTQYF.

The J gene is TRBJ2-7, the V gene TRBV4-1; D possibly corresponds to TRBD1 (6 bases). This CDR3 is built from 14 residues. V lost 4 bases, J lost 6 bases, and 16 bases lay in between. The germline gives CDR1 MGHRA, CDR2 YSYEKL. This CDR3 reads CASSLRTGRGEQYF. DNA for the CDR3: TGCGCCAGCAGCCTTCGGACTGGCAGGGGCGAGCAGTACTTC.

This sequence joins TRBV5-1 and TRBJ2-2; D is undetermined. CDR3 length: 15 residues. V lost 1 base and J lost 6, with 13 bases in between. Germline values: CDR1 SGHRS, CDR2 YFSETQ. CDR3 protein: CASSLLGSRPGELFF. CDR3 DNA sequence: TGCGCCAGCAGCTTGTTGGGCAGCCGGCCCGGGGAGCTGTTTTTT.

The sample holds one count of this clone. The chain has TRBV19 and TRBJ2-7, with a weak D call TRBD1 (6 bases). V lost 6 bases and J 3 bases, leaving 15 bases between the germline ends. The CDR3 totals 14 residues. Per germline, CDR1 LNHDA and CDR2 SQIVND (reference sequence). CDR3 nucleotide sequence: TGTGCCAGTAGCTCTCAAGCAGGGGACTACGAGCAGTACTTC. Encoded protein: CASSSQAGDYEQYF.

The CDR3: CASSGGFETQYF. CDR3 coding DNA: TGTGCCAGCAGCGGGGGGTTTGAGACCCAGTACTTC. The chain carries TRBV5-6 and TRBJ2-5; tentative D call: TRBD2 (6 bases). Germline lookup yields CDR1 SGHDT and CDR2 YYEEEE. Trimming cost V 4 bases and J 5 bases, with 9 bases left between them. The CDR3 is made up of 12 amino acids.

This CDR3 is CAWTGQGAPEAFF. In DNA form, the CDR3 reads TGTGCCTGGACCGGACAGGGGGCACCTGAAGCTTTCTTT. The chain joins TRBV30 to TRBJ1-1, with 11 bases identical to TRBD1. Germline CDR1 reads GTSNPN; CDR2 reads SVGIG (reference sequence). The length of the CDR3 is 13 residues. V gave up 4 bases and J gave up 6 bases; unmatched junction bases: 4. The whole variable domain, remainder taken from reference TRBV30 and TRBJ1-1, is SQTIHQWPATLVQPVGSPLSLECTVEGTSNPNLYWYRQAAGRGLQLLFYSVGIGQISSEVPQNLSASRPQDRQFILSSKKLLLSDSGFYLCAWTGQGAPEAFFGQGTRLTVV.

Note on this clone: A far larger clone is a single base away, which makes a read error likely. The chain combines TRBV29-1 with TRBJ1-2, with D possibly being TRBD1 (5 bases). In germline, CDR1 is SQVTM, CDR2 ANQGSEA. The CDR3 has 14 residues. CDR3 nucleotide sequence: TGCAGCGTTGAAGGCGTAGGGACGAACTATGGCTACGCCTTC. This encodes CSVEGVGTNYGYAF.

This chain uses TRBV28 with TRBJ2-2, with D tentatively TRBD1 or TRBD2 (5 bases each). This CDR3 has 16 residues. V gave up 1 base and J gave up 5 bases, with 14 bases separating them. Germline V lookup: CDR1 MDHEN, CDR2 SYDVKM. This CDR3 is CASSLLAGGVTGELFF. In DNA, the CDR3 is TGTGCCAGCAGTTTATTAGCTGGGGGAGTGACCGGGGAGCTGTTTTTT. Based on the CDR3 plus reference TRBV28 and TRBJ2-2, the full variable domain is DVKVTQSSRYLVKRTGEKVFLECVQDMDHENMFWYRQDPGLGLRLIYFSYDVKMKEKGDIPEGYSVSREKKERFSLILESASTNQTSMYLCASSLLAGGVTGELFFGEGSRLTVL.

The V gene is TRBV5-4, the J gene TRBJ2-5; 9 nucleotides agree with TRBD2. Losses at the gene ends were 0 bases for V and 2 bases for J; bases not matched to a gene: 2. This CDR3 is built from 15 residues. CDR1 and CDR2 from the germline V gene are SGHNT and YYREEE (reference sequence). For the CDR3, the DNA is TGTGCCAGCAGCTTGGGACTAGCGGTACAAGAGACCCAGTACTTC. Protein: CASSLGLAVQETQYF.

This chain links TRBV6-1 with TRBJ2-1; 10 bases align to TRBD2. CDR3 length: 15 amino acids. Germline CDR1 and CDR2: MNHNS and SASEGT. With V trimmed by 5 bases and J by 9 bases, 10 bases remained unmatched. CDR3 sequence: CASSSLAGVSSEQFF. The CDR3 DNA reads TGTGCCAGCAGTTCTCTAGCGGGAGTATCGAGTGAGCAGTTCTTC.

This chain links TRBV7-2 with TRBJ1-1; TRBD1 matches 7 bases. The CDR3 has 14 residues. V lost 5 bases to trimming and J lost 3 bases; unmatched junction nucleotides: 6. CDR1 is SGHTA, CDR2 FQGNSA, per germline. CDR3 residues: CASSPRQGYTEAFF. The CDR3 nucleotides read TGTGCCAGCAGCCCTAGACAGGGTTACACTGAAGCTTTCTTT.

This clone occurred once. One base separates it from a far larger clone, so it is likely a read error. The CDR3: CAGSPGLAGVHEQYF. The CDR3 DNA follows: TGTGCCGGCAGTCCTGGACTAGCGGGAGTTCACGAGCAGTACTTC. The V and J genes are TRBV6-5 and TRBJ2-7, with 13 nucleotides matching TRBD2. CDR1 and CDR2 (germline): MNHEY, SVGAGI. There are 15 residues in the CDR3.

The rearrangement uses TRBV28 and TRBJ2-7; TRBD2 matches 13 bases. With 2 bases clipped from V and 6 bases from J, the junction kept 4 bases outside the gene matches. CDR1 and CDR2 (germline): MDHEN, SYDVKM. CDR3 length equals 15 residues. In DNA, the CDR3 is TGTGCCAGCAGTTTAACTAGCGGGAGGGCCGGCGAGCAGTACTTC. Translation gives CASSLTSGRAGEQYF.

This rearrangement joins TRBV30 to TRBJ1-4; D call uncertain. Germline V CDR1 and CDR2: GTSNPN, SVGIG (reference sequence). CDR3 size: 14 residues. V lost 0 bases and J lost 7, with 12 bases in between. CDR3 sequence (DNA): TGTGCCTGGAGTGTATACGGGATGGGTGAAAAACTGTTTTTT. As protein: CAWSVYGMGEKLFF.

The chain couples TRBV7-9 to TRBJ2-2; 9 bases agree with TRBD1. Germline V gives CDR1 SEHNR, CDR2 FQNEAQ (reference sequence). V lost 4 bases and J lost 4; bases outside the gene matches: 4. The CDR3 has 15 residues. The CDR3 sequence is CASSWGDRATGELFF. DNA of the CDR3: TGTGCCAGCAGCTGGGGGGACAGGGCCACCGGGGAGCTGTTTTTT.

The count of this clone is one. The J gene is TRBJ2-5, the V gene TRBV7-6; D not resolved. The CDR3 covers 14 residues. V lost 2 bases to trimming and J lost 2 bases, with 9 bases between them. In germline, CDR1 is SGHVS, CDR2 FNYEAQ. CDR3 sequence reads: CASSLLMGQETQYF. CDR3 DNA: TGTGCCAGCAGCTTACTTATGGGACAAGAGACCCAGTACTTC.